What follows are 25 T cell receptor beta chains derived from one specimen sequenced in a study of coeliac disease (dated by TCRdb to 2021 to 2024). The receptor library was made with the immunoSEQ multiplex PCR assay. This is the immuneACCESS table as TCRdb keeps it, with only in-frame sequences that have V and J called. A part of the clones is gone; compared with another copy, unresolved V genes explain less than half, and the rest is unexplained. The sample table contains roughly 4,100 clones; only one count was recorded for roughly 60% of them. The ten largest clones add up to 23% of the sample. The source material was lymphocytes from the gut lamina propria. This specimen's cell subset or site label, interpreted: lamina propria cell (LPC) fraction of small intestinal biopsy. The source is a woman in her thirties without celiac disease.

J is TRBJ2-1 and V is TRBV21-1; the table gives TRBD2 as D, unverified against the DNA. TRBV21-1 is a known pseudogene. The CDR3 totals 17 residues. CDR3 sequence reads: CASRLVLATHSDNEQFF. The CDR3 DNA reads as TGTGCCAGCAGGCTAGTCTTAGCTACACATTCCGACAATGAGCAGTTCTTC.

The chain has TRBV5-1 and TRBJ2-3, with 14 bases that match TRBD2. The CDR3 extends over 16 amino acids. Germline values: CDR1 SGHRS, CDR2 YFSETQ. V gave up 4 bases and J gave up 2 bases; unmatched junction bases: 3. This CDR3 is CASSRGLAGDTDTQYF. The CDR3 DNA is TGCGCCAGCAGCAGGGGACTAGCGGGGGACACAGATACGCAGTATTTT.

The V call is TRBV28, the J call TRBJ1-2; the D is unclear. The CDR3 has 13 amino acids. Trimming removed 5 bases at V and 1 base at J, with 8 bases between. CDR1 and CDR2 from the germline V gene are MDHEN and SYDVKM. This CDR3 is CASSPSRNYGYTF. In DNA form, the CDR3 reads TGTGCCAGCAGTCCTAGTCGTAACTATGGCTACACCTTC.

This clone was recorded a few times. This chain connects TRBV6-5 to TRBJ1-2; the match to TRBD1 covers 7 bases. The ends lost 2 bases at V and 2 bases at J; junction bases unmatched: 5. This CDR3 has 15 amino acids. The germline V gene encodes CDR1 MNHEY and CDR2 SVGAGI. The CDR3 here is CASSYAAGGNYGYTF. In DNA form, the CDR3 reads TGTGCCAGCAGTTACGCCGCAGGGGGGAACTATGGCTACACCTTC.

This clone was observed a handful of times. This sequence joins TRBV5-6 and TRBJ2-1, with unresolved D. The CDR3 is 11 amino acids. Trimming stripped 1 base from V and 10 bases from J, with 6 bases between. CDR1 is SGHDT, CDR2 YYEEEE, per germline. The CDR3 DNA reads as TGTGCCAGCAGCTTGTTCAGAGAGCAGTTCTTC. Translated: CASSLFREQFF. The variable domain in full, with the rest retrieved from reference TRBV5-6 and TRBJ2-1, is DAGVTQSPTHLIKTRGQQVTLRCSPKSGHDTVSWYQQALGQGPQFIFQYYEEEERQRGNFPDRFSGHQFPNYSSELNVNALLLGDSALYLCASSLFREQFFGPGTRLTVL.

V gene TRBV30 combines with J gene TRBJ2-7; 11 positions agree with TRBD2. Trimming removed 0 bases from V and 3 bases from J; junction bases left unmatched: 10. Germline V gene data show CDR1 as GTSNPN and CDR2 as SVGIG (reference sequence). This CDR3 comprises 17 residues. CDR3 DNA: TGTGCCTGGAGTGTCGGAAGGGCGGGACTAGCGGACTACGAGCAGTACTTC. As protein: CAWSVGRAGLADYEQYF. Full variable domain (missing parts from reference TRBV30 and TRBJ2-7): SQTIHQWPATLVQPVGSPLSLECTVEGTSNPNLYWYRQAAGRGLQLLFYSVGIGQISSEVPQNLSASRPQDRQFILSSKKLLLSDSGFYLCAWSVGRAGLADYEQYFGPGTRLTVT.

The chain employs TRBV11-2 and TRBJ1-6; 9 bases map to TRBD1. The V gene's germline CDR1 is SGHAT and CDR2 FQNNGV. This CDR3 has 17 residues. J lost 7 bases, V lost 2 bases, and 9 bases had no gene match. The CDR3 sequence is CASSLHTGTGCNSPLHF. Here the CDR3 DNA reads TGTGCCAGCAGCTTACACACCGGGACAGGGTGCAATTCACCCCTCCACTTT.

The V gene is TRBV12-5, the J gene TRBJ2-5; 7 bases align to TRBD1. CDR1 is LGHNT, CDR2 FRNRAP, per germline. The junction had 4 bases not matched to a gene; V was cut back by 7 bases and J by 2 bases. The CDR3 spans 13 residues. Written as DNA, the CDR3 is TGTGCTAGTGCCCTGGACAGGCAAGAGACCCAGTACTTC. Translation gives CASALDRQETQYF.

This rearrangement joins TRBV2 to TRBJ1-4, with 8 bases aligning to TRBD1. This CDR3 is 15 amino acids long. CDR1 SNHLY and CDR2 FYNNEI come from the germline V gene. The V segment lost 2 bases and the J segment 7 bases; nucleotides outside the gene matches: 6. Written as DNA, the CDR3 is TGTGCCAGCAGTGAAACCAGGACAGGGTTTGAAAAACTGTTTTTT. Translated: CASSETRTGFEKLFF.

This clone was detected only a few times. This chain connects TRBV27 to TRBJ1-2, with D possibly matching TRBD1 (6 bases). In germline, CDR1 is MNHEY, CDR2 SMNVEV (reference sequence). The CDR3 has 15 residues. Deletions cut 4 bases from V and 4 bases from J, with 16 bases between. The CDR3 DNA reads as TGTGCCAGCAGTTCCCTAGGGGGGGCCTTCTATGGCTACACCTTC. Encoded protein: CASSSLGGAFYGYTF.

The chain has TRBV15 and TRBJ1-5; 9 bases align to TRBD1. Germline V CDR1 and CDR2: LNHNV, YYDKDF (reference sequence). V lost 7 bases to trimming and J lost 1 base; unmatched junction nucleotides: 5. The CDR3 is 15 residues long. CDR3 region: CATNEQGASNQPQHF. CDR3 in DNA: TGTGCCACCAACGAACAGGGGGCCAGCAATCAGCCCCAGCATTTT. Variable domain in full (rest from reference TRBV15 and TRBJ1-5): DAMVIQNPRYQVTQFGKPVTLSCSQTLNHNVMYWYQQKSSQAPKLLFHYYDKDFNNEADTPDNFQSRRPNTSFCFLDIRSPGLGDTAMYLCATNEQGASNQPQHFGDGTRLSIL.

The genes are TRBV27 and TRBJ2-7; TRBD1 might be the D (6 bases). Germline V gene lookup returns CDR1 MNHEY and CDR2 SMNVEV (reference sequence). Trimming shortened V by 0 bases and J by 7 bases, and 16 bases separated the two germline ends. This CDR3 region has 15 residues. The CDR3 spells CASSLSVQGLREQYF. The CDR3 nucleotides are TGTGCCAGCAGTTTATCGGTGCAGGGGTTGAGGGAGCAGTACTTC.

This clone has only a few counts. The gene calls are TRBV2 and TRBJ2-7, with D unclear. This CDR3 spans 15 amino acids. Trimming took 4 bases from V and 0 from J, leaving 13 bases between them. Germline lookup yields CDR1 SNHLY and CDR2 FYNNEI. CDR3 residues: CASSVYSTSSYEQYF. In DNA, the CDR3 is TGTGCCAGCAGTGTATATAGCACGAGCTCCTACGAGCAGTACTTC.

The rearrangement uses TRBV15 and TRBJ2-5; 9 nucleotides line up with TRBD2. The CDR3 runs 16 residues. Germline-derived CDR1 and CDR2 are LNHNV and YYDKDF (reference sequence). V was clipped by 3 bases and J by 5 bases; unmatched bases: 10. The DNA of the CDR3 is TGTGCCACCAGCAGCCTAGGAAGCGGGGGGCGGGAGACCCAGTACTTC. This translates into CATSSLGSGGRETQYF.

With respect to this clone: The sample contains more than one DNA sequence encoding this CDR3. The rearrangement links TRBV18 to TRBJ1-6, with a weak D call TRBD1 (6 bases). V lost 3 bases and J lost 9, with 18 bases in between. CDR1 is KGHSH and CDR2 is LQKENI in the germline V gene. This CDR3 is built from 16 residues. The CDR3 DNA follows: TGTGCCAGCTCACCGACCGGGACAACCACCGGTTCACCCCTCCACTTT. Translated, it gives CASSPTGTTTGSPLHF.

This rearrangement joins TRBV7-2 to TRBJ2-3; D possibly corresponds to TRBD2 (6 bases). Germline values: CDR1 SGHTA, CDR2 FQGNSA. V lost 7 bases and J 3 bases, leaving 17 bases between the germline ends. The CDR3 is 15 amino acids. CDR3 coding DNA: TGTGCCAGCACCTCCAGAGCGGGTACGACAGATACGCAGTATTTT. Protein: CASTSRAGTTDTQYF.

This clone was observed a few times. The V gene is TRBV5-1, the J gene TRBJ2-7; 7 bases line up with TRBD2. CDR3 size: 15 residues. Germline V gene data show CDR1 as SGHRS and CDR2 as YFSETQ. Germline trimming cut 1 base from V and 8 bases from J; bases unmatched to any gene: 12. CDR3 sequence: CASSLTGGGTTKQYF. The CDR3 DNA reads as TGCGCCAGCAGCTTGACAGGCGGGGGAACTACGAAGCAGTACTTC.

This clone has more than one count but fewer than ten. The chain employs TRBV7-6 and TRBJ1-6; D gene uncertain. The V gene's germline CDR1 is SGHVS and CDR2 FNYEAQ. This CDR3 spans 13 amino acids. Trimming pared 1 base from V and 9 bases from J, leaving 7 bases between. The CDR3 loop reads CASSLGPGSPLHF. The DNA for the CDR3 is TGTGCCAGCAGCTTAGGTCCGGGTTCACCCCTCCACTTT. Full variable domain (missing parts from reference TRBV7-6 and TRBJ1-6): GAGVSQSPRYKVTKRGQDVALRCDPISGHVSLYWYRQALGQGPEFLTYFNYEAQQDKSGLPNDRFSAERPEGSISTLTIQRTEQRDSAMYRCASSLGPGSPLHFGNGTRLTVT.

The J gene is TRBJ1-2, the V gene TRBV7-2, with TRBD1 as a possible D gene (6 bases). Germline CDR1 reads SGHTA; CDR2 reads FQGNSA. V was trimmed by 1 base and J by 4 bases, leaving 13 bases between them. This CDR3 has 15 amino acids. CDR3 nucleotides: TGTGCCAGCAGCTTAGGCTATATGGGGGCCTATGGCTACACCTTC. The encoded protein is CASSLGYMGAYGYTF. Variable domain in full (rest from reference TRBV7-2 and TRBJ1-2): GAGVSQSPSNKVTEKGKDVELRCDPISGHTALYWYRQSLGQGLEFLIYFQGNSAPDKSGLPSDRFSAERTGGSVSTLTIQRTQQEDSAVYLCASSLGYMGAYGYTFGSGTRLTVV.

Sample share makes this clone medium-sized. The V call is TRBV7-2, the J call TRBJ1-1, with a tentative D call TRBD1 (6 bases). Between the trimmed V and J ends, which lost 5 bases and 4 bases, there was a span of 20 bases. This CDR3 spans 16 amino acids. Germline CDR1 SGHTA, CDR2 FQGNSA. The CDR3 loop reads CASSTAVQGPSTEAFF. In DNA form, the CDR3 reads TGTGCCAGCAGCACTGCCGTACAGGGTCCGAGCACTGAAGCTTTCTTT.

CDR3 sequence (DNA): TGTGCCAGCAGCAAGGGACTAGCGGGGGCGACCGGGGAGCTGTTTTTT. Translation: CASSKGLAGATGELFF. The chain links TRBV7-6 to TRBJ2-2; 14 bases are shared with TRBD2. There are 16 residues in the CDR3. Germline CDR1 and CDR2: SGHVS and FNYEAQ. Unmatched junction bases numbered 4, after V lost 5 bases and J lost 5 bases.

As to this clone: Germline and junction disagree at one end, which may indicate a read error. This chain links TRBV15 with TRBJ2-5, with 8 bases fitting TRBD2. Germline lookup yields CDR1 LNHNV and CDR2 YYDKDF (reference sequence). The CDR3 extends over 16 amino acids. CDR3 protein: CTTSREAGGLKETQYF. CDR3 sequence (DNA): TGTACCACCAGCAGAGAGGCGGGGGGCCTTAAAGAGACCCAGTACTTC.

This sequence joins TRBV6-6 and TRBJ2-3; D might be TRBD2 (6 bases). The CDR3 covers 14 residues. The V and J ends lost 4 bases and 1 base respectively, with 9 bases between them. Germline values: CDR1 MNHNY, CDR2 SVGAGI (reference sequence). CDR3: CASSWGDGTDTQYF. The CDR3, as DNA: TGTGCCAGCAGTTGGGGGGACGGCACAGATACGCAGTATTTT.

This clone was counted between two and nine times. The chain uses TRBV5-4 and TRBJ2-5, with 12 bases identical to TRBD2. The CDR3 is 15 amino acids. CDR1 is SGHNT, CDR2 YYREEE, per germline (reference sequence). Germline trimming cut 1 base from V and 5 bases from J; bases unmatched to any gene: 3. Here the CDR3 DNA reads TGTGCCAGCAGCTTGTCTAGCGGGGGGGCGGAGACCCAGTACTTC. Translating it yields CASSLSSGGAETQYF.

The rearrangement uses TRBV4-2 and TRBJ1-1, with D possibly TRBD1 on 5 matching bases. The CDR3 length is 17 residues. V was cut by 2 bases and J by 7 bases, with 23 bases left in between. Germline CDR1 reads LGHNA; CDR2 reads YNFKEQ. The CDR3 sequence: CASSQMGGDLKGVEAFF. In nucleotides, the CDR3 is TGTGCCAGCAGCCAAATGGGGGGGGACCTCAAGGGCGTTGAAGCTTTCTTT.